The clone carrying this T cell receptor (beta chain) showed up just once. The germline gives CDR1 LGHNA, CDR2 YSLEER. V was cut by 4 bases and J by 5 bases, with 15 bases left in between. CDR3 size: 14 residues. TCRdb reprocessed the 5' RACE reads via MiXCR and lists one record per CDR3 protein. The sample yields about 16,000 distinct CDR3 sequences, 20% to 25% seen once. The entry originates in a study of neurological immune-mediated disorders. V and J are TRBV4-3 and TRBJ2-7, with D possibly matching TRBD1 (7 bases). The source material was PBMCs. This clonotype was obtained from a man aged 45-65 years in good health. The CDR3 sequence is CASSPRDSRDEQYF. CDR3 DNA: TGCGCCAGCAGCCCGCGGGACAGCCGCGACGAGCAGTACTTC.